This TCR beta chain was recorded in a study of blood T cell repertoires in COVID-19. Clones were read by immunoSEQ multiplex PCR, and TCRdb kept only the in-frame ones, dropping some. The repertoire consists of 230,000 or so clones, with around nine tenths occurring once and the leading ten covering roughly 14%. This clone was picked up one time. V lost 4 bases to trimming and J lost 5 bases; unmatched junction nucleotides: 5. CDR3 size: 13 residues. Per the germline V gene, CDR1 is SGDLS and CDR2 is YYNGEE. The sample consisted of PBMCs or T cells enriched from blood (not recorded which). The chain recombines TRBV9 with TRBJ2-7; 8 nucleotides line up with TRBD2. This clonotype was sampled from a woman aged 50 to 60 with acute COVID-19. CDR3 nucleotide sequence: TGTGCCAGCAGCCCCCGGGGGGGTAACGAGCAGTACTTC. Amino acid sequence: CASSPRGGNEQYF.